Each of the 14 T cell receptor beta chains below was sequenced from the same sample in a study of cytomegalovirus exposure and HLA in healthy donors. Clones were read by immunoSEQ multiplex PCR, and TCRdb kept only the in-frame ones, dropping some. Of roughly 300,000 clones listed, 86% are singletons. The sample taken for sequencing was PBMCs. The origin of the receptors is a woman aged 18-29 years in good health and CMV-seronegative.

The CDR3 DNA reads as TGCGCCAGCAGCCAACCGCGGGGCGGGAGCACCTACAATGAGCAGTTCTTC. Residues: CASSQPRGGSTYNEQFF. The V call is TRBV4-3, the J call TRBJ2-1; TRBD2 matches 7 bases. CDR1 and CDR2 from the germline V gene are LGHNA and YSLEER. This CDR3 comprises 17 residues. With V trimmed by 2 bases and J by 2 bases, 9 bases remained unmatched.

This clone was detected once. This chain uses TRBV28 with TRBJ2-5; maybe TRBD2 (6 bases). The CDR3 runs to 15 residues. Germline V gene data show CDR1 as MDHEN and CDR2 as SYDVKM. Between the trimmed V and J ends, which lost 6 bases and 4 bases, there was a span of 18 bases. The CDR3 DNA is TGTGCCAGCAGCCCGAGACTAGGCCTGGTAGAGACCCAGTACTTC. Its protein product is CASSPRLGLVETQYF.

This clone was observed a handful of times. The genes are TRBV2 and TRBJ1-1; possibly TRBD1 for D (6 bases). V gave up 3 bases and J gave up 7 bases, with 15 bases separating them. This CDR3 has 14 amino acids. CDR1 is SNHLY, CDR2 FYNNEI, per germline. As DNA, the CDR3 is TGTGCCAGCAGTGACGCCCCGGGACACTTTGAAGCTTTCTTT. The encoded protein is CASSDAPGHFEAFF.

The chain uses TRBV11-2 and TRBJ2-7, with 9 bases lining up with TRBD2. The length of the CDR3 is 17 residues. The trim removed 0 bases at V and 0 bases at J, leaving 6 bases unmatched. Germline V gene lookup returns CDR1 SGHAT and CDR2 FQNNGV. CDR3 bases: TGTGCCAGCAGCTTAGATCCGACTAGCGGAACCTCCTACGAGCAGTACTTC. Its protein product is CASSLDPTSGTSYEQYF.

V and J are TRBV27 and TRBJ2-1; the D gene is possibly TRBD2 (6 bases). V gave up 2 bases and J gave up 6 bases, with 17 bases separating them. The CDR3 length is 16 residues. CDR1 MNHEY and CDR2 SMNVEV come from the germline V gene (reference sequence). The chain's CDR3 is CASSLIDGSPGNEQFF. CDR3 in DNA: TGTGCCAGCAGTTTAATTGACGGGAGTCCCGGCAATGAGCAGTTCTTC.

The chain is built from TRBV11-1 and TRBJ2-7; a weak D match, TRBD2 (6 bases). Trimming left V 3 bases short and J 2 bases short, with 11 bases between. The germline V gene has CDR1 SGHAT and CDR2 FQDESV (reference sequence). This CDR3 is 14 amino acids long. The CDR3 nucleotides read TGTGCCAGCAGCTTCGGCCGGGAGCCCTACGAGCAGTACTTC. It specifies CASSFGREPYEQYF.

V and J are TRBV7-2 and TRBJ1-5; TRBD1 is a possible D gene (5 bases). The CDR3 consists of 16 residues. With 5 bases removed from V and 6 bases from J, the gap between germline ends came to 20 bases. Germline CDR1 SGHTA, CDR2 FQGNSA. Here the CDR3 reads CASSPSGLNGAQPQHF. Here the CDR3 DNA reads TGTGCCAGCAGCCCTAGCGGACTAAACGGGGCTCAGCCCCAGCATTTT.

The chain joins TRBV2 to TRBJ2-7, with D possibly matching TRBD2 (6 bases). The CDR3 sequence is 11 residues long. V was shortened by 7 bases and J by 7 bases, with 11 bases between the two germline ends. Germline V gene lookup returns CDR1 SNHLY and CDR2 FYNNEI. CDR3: CASTEGGEQYF. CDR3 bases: TGTGCCAGCACGGAGGGTGGGGAGCAGTACTTC.

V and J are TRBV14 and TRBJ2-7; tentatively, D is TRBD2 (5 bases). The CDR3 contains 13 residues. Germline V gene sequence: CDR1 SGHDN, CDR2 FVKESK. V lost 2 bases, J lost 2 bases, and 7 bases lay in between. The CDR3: CASSQLGTYEQYF. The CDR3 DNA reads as TGTGCCAGCAGCCAACTCGGGACCTACGAGCAGTACTTC.

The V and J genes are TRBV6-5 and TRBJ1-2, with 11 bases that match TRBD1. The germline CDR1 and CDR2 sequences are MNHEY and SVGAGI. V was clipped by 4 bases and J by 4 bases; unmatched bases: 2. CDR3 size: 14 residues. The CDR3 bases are TGTGCCAGCAGTTGGGACAGGGGGGCCTATGGCTACACCTTC. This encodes CASSWDRGAYGYTF.

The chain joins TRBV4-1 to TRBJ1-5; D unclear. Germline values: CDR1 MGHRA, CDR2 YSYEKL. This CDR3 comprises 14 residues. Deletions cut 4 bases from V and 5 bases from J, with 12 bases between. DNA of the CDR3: TGCGCCAGCAGCCCTCTAATCCGGGATCAGCCCCAGCATTTT. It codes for CASSPLIRDQPQHF.

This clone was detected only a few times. CDR3 loop: CASSLGTTYYEQYF. The CDR3 DNA sequence: TGTGCCAGCAGCTTGGGGACAACCTACTACGAGCAGTACTTC. The chain uses TRBV5-6 and TRBJ2-7; a possible D gene is TRBD1 (5 bases). V was pared by 0 bases and J by 3 bases, with 10 bases between. Germline V CDR1 and CDR2: SGHDT, YYEEEE. This CDR3 region has 14 residues.

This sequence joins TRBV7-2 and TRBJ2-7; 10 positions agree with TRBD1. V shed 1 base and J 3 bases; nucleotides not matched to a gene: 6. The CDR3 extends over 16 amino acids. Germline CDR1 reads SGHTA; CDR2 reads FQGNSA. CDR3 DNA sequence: TGTGCCAGCAGCTTAGTCACTGGACAGGGGGGCTACGAGCAGTACTTC. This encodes CASSLVTGQGGYEQYF.

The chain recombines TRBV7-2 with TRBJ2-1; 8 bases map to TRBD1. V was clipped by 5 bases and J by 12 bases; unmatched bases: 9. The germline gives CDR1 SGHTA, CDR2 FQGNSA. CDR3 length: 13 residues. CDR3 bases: TGTGCCAGCAGCCAACCCCCGACAGGGGTGCAGTTCTTC. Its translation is CASSQPPTGVQFF. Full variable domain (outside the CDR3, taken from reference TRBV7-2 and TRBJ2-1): GAGVSQSPSNKVTEKGKDVELRCDPISGHTALYWYRQSLGQGLEFLIYFQGNSAPDKSGLPSDRFSAERTGGSVSTLTIQRTQQEDSAVYLCASSQPPTGVQFFGPGTRLTVL.